This T cell receptor (beta chain) was identified during a study of response to subunit inactivated influenza vaccine. General study findings and limits: Each seasonal influenza vaccination recruits few new T cells, the authors suggested.

The V and J ends lost 4 bases and 9 bases, in that order; junction bases with no gene match: 8. Germline CDR1 is SGHTA and CDR2 is FQGNSA. CDR3 length: 15 residues. TCRdb passed the RT-PCR reads through MiXCR, listing each CDR3 protein once. The data hold 540,000 or so distinct CDR3 sequences, with 10% to 15% observed a single time. This clonotype was recorded a few times. The target antigen is unknown. The receptor was isolated from a man aged 50 to 60 who received an inactivated influenza vaccine. Sequenced here: PBMCs from blood, sampled 40 to 50 days after vaccination. V and J are TRBV7-2 and TRBJ1-6; 8 positions match TRBD1. The CDR3 loop is CASSSPGQGPSPLHF. The CDR3 DNA is TGTGCCAGCAGCTCTCCCGGACAGGGACCTTCACCCCTCCACTTT.